These 11 T cell receptor beta chains share one sample of origin, sequenced in a study of T cell changes during pregnancy in multiple sclerosis. Repertoires were generated with immunoSEQ multiplex PCR, while TCRdb's copy carries only in-frame clones and drops some. Of about 50,000 clones listed, 85% to 95% are singletons. The sample in question was CD4+ T cells from peripheral blood mononuclear cells, obtained after pregnancy. The receptors originated from a female donor in good health, enrolled as a control in a pregnancy study.

This CDR3 reads CASSIPRGEQYF. In nucleotides, the CDR3 is TGTGCCAGCAGCATCCCCCGCGGCGAGCAGTACTTC. The chain has TRBV7-9 and TRBJ2-7, with D unclear. Germline V lookup: CDR1 SEHNR, CDR2 FQNEAQ (reference sequence). Trimming left V 5 bases short and J 6 bases short, with 11 bases between. CDR3 length equals 12 residues.

This chain connects TRBV2 to TRBJ1-2; 9 bases agree with TRBD1. V gave up 2 bases and J gave up 1 base; unmatched junction bases: 2. The CDR3 contains 15 residues. Germline CDR1 reads SNHLY; CDR2 reads FYNNEI. The CDR3 loop is CASSEMDRGNYGYTF. CDR3 sequence (DNA): TGTGCCAGCAGTGAAATGGACAGGGGTAACTATGGCTACACCTTC.

V is TRBV30 and J is TRBJ2-5, with 15 bases fitting TRBD2. The CDR3 length is 14 residues. Germline V CDR1 and CDR2: GTSNPN, SVGIG (reference sequence). V was clipped by 5 bases and J by 5 bases; unmatched bases: 3. CDR3 in DNA: TGTGCCTGGGGGACTAGCGGGGGGTGGGAGACCCAGTACTTC. This sequence encodes CAWGTSGGWETQYF.

The chain links TRBV7-9 to TRBJ2-3, with D perhaps matching TRBD2 (5 bases). There are 16 residues in the CDR3. The germline V gene encodes CDR1 SEHNR and CDR2 FQNEAQ (reference sequence). The V gene lost 1 base and the J gene lost 3 bases, with 14 bases spanning the gap. The CDR3: CASSLVGRERTDTQYF. Here the CDR3 DNA reads TGTGCCAGCAGCTTAGTTGGCCGGGAACGAACAGATACGCAGTATTTT.

This clone was picked up one time. The chain carries TRBV27 and TRBJ2-1, with 9 bases matching TRBD2. With 4 bases clipped from V and 9 bases from J, the junction kept 10 bases outside the gene matches. Germline CDR1 is MNHEY and CDR2 is SMNVEV (reference sequence). The CDR3 is made up of 15 amino acids. CDR3 nucleotide sequence: TGTGCCAGCAGTTACCGGCGGGAGGGTCGCATTGAGCAGTTCTTC. It yields the protein CASSYRREGRIEQFF.

This chain uses TRBV28 with TRBJ1-1; D possibly corresponds to TRBD1 (5 bases). In germline, CDR1 is MDHEN, CDR2 SYDVKM. This CDR3 is 14 amino acids long. Trimming took off 3 bases at V and 2 bases at J, with 10 bases between the two ends. CDR3 bases: TGTGCCAGCAGTTTTCGGGGGGTTAACACTGAAGCTTTCTTT. It translates to CASSFRGVNTEAFF.

V and J are TRBV27 and TRBJ1-1; possible D gene TRBD1, 5 bases. The CDR3 loop spans 14 amino acids. The germline gives CDR1 MNHEY, CDR2 SMNVEV (reference sequence). Trimming cost V 6 bases and J 1 base, with 12 bases left between them. The CDR3 is CASRRYRQNTEAFF. CDR3 coding DNA: TGTGCCAGCAGGCGGTACAGGCAGAACACTGAAGCTTTCTTT.

The chain uses TRBV5-4 and TRBJ2-2; TRBD1 is a possible D gene (5 bases). This CDR3 region has 12 residues. Germline CDR1 SGHNT, CDR2 YYREEE (reference sequence). V was clipped by 4 bases and J by 9 bases, with 10 bases between them. This chain's CDR3 is CASSLVDRELFF. The CDR3 region has the DNA TGTGCCAGCAGCCTCGTGGACAGGGAGCTGTTTTTT.

The chain couples TRBV5-4 to TRBJ2-1; 7 bases map to TRBD2. Germline-derived CDR1 and CDR2 are SGHNT and YYREEE (reference sequence). Unmatched junction bases numbered 7, after V lost 4 bases and J lost 3 bases. The length of the CDR3 is 15 residues. The CDR3 loop reads CASSAASGDYNEQFF. CDR3 in DNA: TGTGCCAGCAGCGCGGCCAGCGGGGACTACAATGAGCAGTTCTTC.

This clone has only a few counts. The chain employs TRBV29-1 and TRBJ2-1; TRBD1 matches at 7 bases. This CDR3 spans 14 amino acids. The V gene end was trimmed by 3 bases and the J gene end by 4 bases; junction bases not matched to a gene: 6. Germline V CDR1 and CDR2: SQVTM, ANQGSEA. The CDR3: CSVDRGGGYNEQFF. The DNA for the CDR3 is TGCAGCGTTGATCGAGGGGGCGGGTACAATGAGCAGTTCTTC.

The chain joins TRBV11-2 to TRBJ2-7; 10 nucleotides line up with TRBD1. V lost 1 base and J lost 4; bases outside the gene matches: 4. The germline gives CDR1 SGHAT, CDR2 FQNNGV. This CDR3 is built from 15 residues. This CDR3 is CASSLAGTGVYEQYF. The CDR3 bases are TGTGCCAGCAGCTTAGCCGGGACAGGGGTATACGAGCAGTACTTC.